The 9 T cell receptor beta chains presented below share a single source sample, sequenced in a study of shared clonotypes between healthy human individuals. Generated by immunoSEQ multiplex PCR, the TCRdb table keeps only in-frame clones and is missing some. The sample records fewer than 700,000 clones, around 95% being singletons. The naive CD8 fraction comprised CD45RO-negative cells positively selected for CCR7 and excluded terminally differentiated effector memory CD45RA+ cells. Sequenced material: naive CD8+ T cells sorted from blood. The receptors derive from a woman between 25 and 40 years old in good health.

The chain recombines TRBV14 with TRBJ2-5; D tentatively fits TRBD1 or TRBD2 (5 bases each). V gave up 4 bases and J gave up 2 bases, with 11 bases separating them. CDR3 length: 14 residues. In germline, CDR1 is SGHDN, CDR2 FVKESK. The CDR3 sequence: CASSRGPLQETQYF. CDR3 DNA: TGTGCCAGCAGCCGGGGACCGTTGCAAGAGACCCAGTACTTC.

In its sample, this clone was seen once. The chain carries TRBV27 and TRBJ1-6; D is ambiguous. V gave up 5 bases and J gave up 3 bases, with 11 bases separating them. The CDR3 totals 15 residues. From germline, CDR1 is MNHEY and CDR2 SMNVEV (reference sequence). The CDR3 DNA sequence: TGTGCCAGCAGTCTAATGACTGACTATAATTCACCCCTCCACTTT. Translating it yields CASSLMTDYNSPLHF.

This clone was counted a few times. The V and J genes are TRBV4-1 and TRBJ2-1; TRBD2 aligns across 9 bases. The CDR3 totals 17 residues. The germline gives CDR1 MGHRA, CDR2 YSYEKL. V shed 0 bases and J 8 bases; nucleotides not matched to a gene: 11. As DNA, the CDR3 is TGCGCCAGCAGCCAAGATAGCAGCGGGAGGTTAGTTGATGAGCAGTTCTTC. This encodes CASSQDSSGRLVDEQFF.

The CDR3 DNA reads TGTGCCAGCAGTTCGACTTGGAGCAATCAGCCCCAGCATTTT. Its translation is CASSSTWSNQPQHF. The V call is TRBV28, the J call TRBJ1-5; D gene unclear. Germline V gene sequence: CDR1 MDHEN, CDR2 SYDVKM. This CDR3 is built from 14 residues. V lost 4 bases and J 1 base, leaving 8 bases between the germline ends.

The V call is TRBV7-9, the J call TRBJ1-6; perhaps TRBD1 as D (6 bases). Germline V gene data show CDR1 as SEHNR and CDR2 as FQNEAQ (reference sequence). The V end lost 5 bases, the J end lost 9 bases, and 14 bases lay between the germline ends. The CDR3 consists of 14 residues. The CDR3 nucleotides are TGTGCCAGCAGCACGGCTACAGGGAGTTCACCCCTCCACTTT. The encoded protein is CASSTATGSSPLHF.

The rearrangement joins TRBV27 to TRBJ2-7, with 7 positions matching TRBD2. CDR3 length: 14 amino acids. The germline gives CDR1 MNHEY, CDR2 SMNVEV (reference sequence). V gave up 4 bases and J gave up 2 bases; unmatched junction bases: 5. The CDR3 coding sequence is TGTGCCAGCAGTTGGGGGACTACCACCTACGAGCAGTACTTC. This encodes CASSWGTTTYEQYF.

The chain is built from TRBV15 and TRBJ2-7; D is ambiguous. V dropped 0 bases and J dropped 2 bases, with 14 bases sitting between them. Germline V gene data show CDR1 as LNHNV and CDR2 as YYDKDF (reference sequence). This CDR3 is built from 16 residues. As DNA, the CDR3 is TGTGCCACCAGCAGAGATCTTAACGGAGTAACCTACGAGCAGTACTTC. Translating it yields CATSRDLNGVTYEQYF.

The V gene is TRBV28, the J gene TRBJ1-1; D is unclear. V lost 5 bases and J lost 10, with 20 bases in between. From germline, CDR1 is MDHEN and CDR2 SYDVKM. This CDR3 is 14 amino acids long. CDR3 sequence (DNA): TGTGCCAGCAGTCCTCGCAGGAAACCAGCCGGAGCTTTCTTT. This encodes CASSPRRKPAGAFF.

The chain recombines TRBV11-2 with TRBJ2-7; no firm D call. This CDR3 spans 13 amino acids. The germline V gene has CDR1 SGHAT and CDR2 FQNNGV. The ends were cut back, 2 bases at V and 3 bases at J, with 8 bases in the middle. In DNA, the CDR3 is TGTGCCAGCAGCTTAACGCCCAACTACGAGCAGTACTTC. Its protein product is CASSLTPNYEQYF.